This TCR beta chain was retrieved from a study of blood T cell repertoires in COVID-19. This clone was observed a handful of times. From germline, CDR1 is SNHLY and CDR2 FYNNEI. This CDR3 is built from 15 residues. Losses at the gene ends were 6 bases for V and 0 bases for J; bases not matched to a gene: 4. Sequencing used immunoSEQ multiplex PCR; TCRdb keeps in-frame clones, though not all of them. The sample lists 85,000 to 130,000 clones, 76% occurring once. The sequence was obtained from a man of 80 years or more with COVID-19, enrolled during active disease. Specimen: peripheral blood. The chain couples TRBV2 to TRBJ2-1; 8 bases match TRBD2. The CDR3 DNA is TGTGCCAGCAGAAGCGGGAGAAGCTCCTACAATGAGCAGTTCTTC. Amino acid sequence: CASRSGRSSYNEQFF.